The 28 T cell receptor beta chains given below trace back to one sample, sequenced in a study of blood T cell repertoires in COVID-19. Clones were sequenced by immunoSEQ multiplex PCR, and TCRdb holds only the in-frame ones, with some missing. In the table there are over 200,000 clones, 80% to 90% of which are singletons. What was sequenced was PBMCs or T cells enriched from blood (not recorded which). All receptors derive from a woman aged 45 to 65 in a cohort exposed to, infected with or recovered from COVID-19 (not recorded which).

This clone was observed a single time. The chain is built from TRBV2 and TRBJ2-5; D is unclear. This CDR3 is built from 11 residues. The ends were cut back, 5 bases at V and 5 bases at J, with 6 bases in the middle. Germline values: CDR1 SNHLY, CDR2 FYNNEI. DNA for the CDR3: TGTGCCAGCAGTCCCGCGGAGACCCAGTACTTC. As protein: CASSPAETQYF. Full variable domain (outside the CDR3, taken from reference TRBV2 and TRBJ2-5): EPEVTQTPSHQVTQMGQEVILRCVPISNHLYFYWYRQILGQKVEFLVSFYNNEISEKSEIFDDQFSVERPDGSNFTLKIRSTKLEDSAMYFCASSPAETQYFGPGTRLLVL.

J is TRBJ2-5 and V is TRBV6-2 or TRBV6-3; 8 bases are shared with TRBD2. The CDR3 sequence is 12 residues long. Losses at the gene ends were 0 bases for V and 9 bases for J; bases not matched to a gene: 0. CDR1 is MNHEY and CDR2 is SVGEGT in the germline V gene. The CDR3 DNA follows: TGTGCCAGCAGTTACTCCGGGAGGGCCCAGTACTTC. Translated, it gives CASSYSGRAQYF.

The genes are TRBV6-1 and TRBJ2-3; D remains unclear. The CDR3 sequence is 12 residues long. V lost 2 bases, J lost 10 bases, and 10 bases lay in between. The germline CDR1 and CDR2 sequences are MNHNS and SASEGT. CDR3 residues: CASSENPRAQYF. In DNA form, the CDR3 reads TGTGCCAGCAGTGAAAACCCACGGGCGCAGTATTTT.

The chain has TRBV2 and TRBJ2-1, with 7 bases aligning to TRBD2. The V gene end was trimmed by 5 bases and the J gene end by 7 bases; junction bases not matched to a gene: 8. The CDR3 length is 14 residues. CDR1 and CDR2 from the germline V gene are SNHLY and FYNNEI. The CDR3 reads CASSSGTIQNEQFF. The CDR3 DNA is TGTGCCAGCAGTTCGGGGACTATCCAAAATGAGCAGTTCTTC.

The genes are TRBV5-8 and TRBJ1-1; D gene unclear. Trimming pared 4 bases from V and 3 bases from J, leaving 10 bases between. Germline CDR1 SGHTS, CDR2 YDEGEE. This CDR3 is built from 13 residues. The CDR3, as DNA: TGTGCCAGCAGCCGTACAGAAGACACTGAAGCTTTCTTT. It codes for CASSRTEDTEAFF.

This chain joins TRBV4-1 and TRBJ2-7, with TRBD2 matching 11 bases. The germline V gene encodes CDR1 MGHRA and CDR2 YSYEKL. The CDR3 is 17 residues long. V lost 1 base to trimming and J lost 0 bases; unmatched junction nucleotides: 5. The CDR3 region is CASSQVQGLAASYEQYF. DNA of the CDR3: TGCGCCAGCAGCCAAGTTCAGGGACTAGCGGCCTCCTACGAGCAGTACTTC.

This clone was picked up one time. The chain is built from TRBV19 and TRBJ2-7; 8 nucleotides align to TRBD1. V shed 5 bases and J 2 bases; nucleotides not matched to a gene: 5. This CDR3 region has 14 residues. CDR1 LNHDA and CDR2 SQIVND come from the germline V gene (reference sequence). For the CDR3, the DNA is TGTGCCAGTAGTCCATGGACAGGGACCTACGAGCAGTACTTC. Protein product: CASSPWTGTYEQYF.

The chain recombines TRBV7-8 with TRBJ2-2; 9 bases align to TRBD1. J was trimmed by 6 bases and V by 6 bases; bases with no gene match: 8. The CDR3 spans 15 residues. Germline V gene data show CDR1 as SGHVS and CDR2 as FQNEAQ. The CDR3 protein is CASSRTGDVSGELFF. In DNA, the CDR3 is TGTGCCAGCAGTAGGACAGGGGACGTTTCCGGGGAGCTGTTTTTT.

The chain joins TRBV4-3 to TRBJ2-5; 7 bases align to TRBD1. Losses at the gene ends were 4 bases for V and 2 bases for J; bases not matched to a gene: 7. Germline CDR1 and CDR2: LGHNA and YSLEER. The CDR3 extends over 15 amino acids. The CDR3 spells CASSPGDSLQETQYF. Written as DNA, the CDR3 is TGCGCCAGCAGCCCAGGGGACAGCCTTCAAGAGACCCAGTACTTC.

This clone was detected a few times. CDR3: CASSRDRSNEKLFF. CDR3 bases: TGTGCCAGCAGCCGAGACAGGAGTAATGAAAAACTGTTTTTT. V gene TRBV5-5 combines with J gene TRBJ1-4, with D perhaps TRBD1 (6 bases). Germline CDR1 SGHKS, CDR2 YYEKEE (reference sequence). V lost 4 bases to trimming and J lost 4 bases, with 11 bases between them. This CDR3 spans 14 amino acids.

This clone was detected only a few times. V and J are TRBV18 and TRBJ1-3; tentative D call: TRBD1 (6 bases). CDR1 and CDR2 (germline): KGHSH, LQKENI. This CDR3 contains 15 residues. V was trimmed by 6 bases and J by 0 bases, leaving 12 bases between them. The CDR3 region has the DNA TGTGCCAGCTCGCTCGACAGGAGCTCTGGAAACACCATATATTTT. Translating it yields CASSLDRSSGNTIYF.

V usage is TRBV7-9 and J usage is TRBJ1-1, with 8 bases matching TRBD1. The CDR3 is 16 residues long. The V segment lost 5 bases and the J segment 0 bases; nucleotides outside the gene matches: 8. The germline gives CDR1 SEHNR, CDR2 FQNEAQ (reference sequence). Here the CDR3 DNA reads TGTGCCAGCAGCCACAGACAGGGGCCTATGAACACTGAAGCTTTCTTT. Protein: CASSHRQGPMNTEAFF.

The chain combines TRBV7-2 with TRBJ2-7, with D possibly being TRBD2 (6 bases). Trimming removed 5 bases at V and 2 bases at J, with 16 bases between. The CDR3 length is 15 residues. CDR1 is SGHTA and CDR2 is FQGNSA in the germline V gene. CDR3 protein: CASSTLDWGAYEQYF. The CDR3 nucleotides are TGTGCCAGCAGCACACTCGACTGGGGGGCCTACGAGCAGTACTTC.

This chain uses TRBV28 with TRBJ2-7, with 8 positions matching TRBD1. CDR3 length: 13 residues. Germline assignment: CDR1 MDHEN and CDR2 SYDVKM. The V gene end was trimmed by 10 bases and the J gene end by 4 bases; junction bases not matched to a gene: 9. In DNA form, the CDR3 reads TGTGCCACCAGGCTTCAGGGGGCATACGAGCAGTACTTC. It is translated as CATRLQGAYEQYF.

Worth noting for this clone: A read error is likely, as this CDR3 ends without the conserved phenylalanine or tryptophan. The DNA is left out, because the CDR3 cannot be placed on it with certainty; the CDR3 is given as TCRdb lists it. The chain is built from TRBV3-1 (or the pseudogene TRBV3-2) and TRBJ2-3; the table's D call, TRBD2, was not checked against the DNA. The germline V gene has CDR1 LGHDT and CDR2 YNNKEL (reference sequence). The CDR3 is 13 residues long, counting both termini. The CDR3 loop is CASSAAGTSGKGH.

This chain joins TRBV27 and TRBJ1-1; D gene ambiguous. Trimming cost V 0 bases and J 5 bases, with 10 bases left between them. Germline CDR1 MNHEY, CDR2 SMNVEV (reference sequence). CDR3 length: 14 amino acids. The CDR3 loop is CASSLSGRGTEAFF. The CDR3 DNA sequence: TGTGCCAGCAGTTTATCGGGGAGAGGGACTGAAGCTTTCTTT.

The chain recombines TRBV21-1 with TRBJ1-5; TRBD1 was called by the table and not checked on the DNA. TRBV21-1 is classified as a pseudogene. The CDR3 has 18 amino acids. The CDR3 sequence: CASSTPGHLLYSNQPQHF. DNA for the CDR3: TGTGCCAGCAGCACTCCGGGACACCTTCTATATAGCAATCAGCCCCAGCATTTT.

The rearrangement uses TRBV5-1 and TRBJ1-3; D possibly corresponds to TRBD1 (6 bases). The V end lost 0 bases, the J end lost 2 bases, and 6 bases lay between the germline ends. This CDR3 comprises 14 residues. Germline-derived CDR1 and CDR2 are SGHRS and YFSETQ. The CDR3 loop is CASSLGTAGNTIYF. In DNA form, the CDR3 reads TGCGCCAGCAGCTTGGGGACAGCTGGAAACACCATATATTTT.

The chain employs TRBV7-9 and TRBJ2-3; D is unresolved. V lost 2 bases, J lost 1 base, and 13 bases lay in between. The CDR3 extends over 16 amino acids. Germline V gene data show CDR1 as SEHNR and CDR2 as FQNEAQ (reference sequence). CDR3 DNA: TGTGCCAGCAGCTTAAATCCCGTTCCGGGCACAGATACGCAGTATTTT. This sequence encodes CASSLNPVPGTDTQYF.

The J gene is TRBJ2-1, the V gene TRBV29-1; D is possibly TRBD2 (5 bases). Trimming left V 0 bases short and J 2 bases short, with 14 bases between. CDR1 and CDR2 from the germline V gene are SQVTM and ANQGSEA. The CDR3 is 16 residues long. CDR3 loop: CSVEDPGLKTYNEQFF. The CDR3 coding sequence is TGCAGCGTTGAAGATCCGGGGTTAAAAACCTACAATGAGCAGTTCTTC.

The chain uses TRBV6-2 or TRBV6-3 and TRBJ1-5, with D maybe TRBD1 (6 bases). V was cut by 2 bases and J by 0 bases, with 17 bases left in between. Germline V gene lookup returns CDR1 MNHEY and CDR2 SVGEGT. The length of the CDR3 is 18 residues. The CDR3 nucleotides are TGTGCCAGCAGTTACCCCAGTTACAGGGTTGATAGCAATCAGCCCCAGCATTTT. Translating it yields CASSYPSYRVDSNQPQHF.

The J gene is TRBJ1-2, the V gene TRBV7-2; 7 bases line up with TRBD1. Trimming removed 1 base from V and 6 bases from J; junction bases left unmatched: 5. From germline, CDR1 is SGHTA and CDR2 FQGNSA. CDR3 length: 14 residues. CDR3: CASSLVSGQNGYTF. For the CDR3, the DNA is TGTGCCAGCAGCTTAGTATCGGGACAGAATGGCTACACCTTC.

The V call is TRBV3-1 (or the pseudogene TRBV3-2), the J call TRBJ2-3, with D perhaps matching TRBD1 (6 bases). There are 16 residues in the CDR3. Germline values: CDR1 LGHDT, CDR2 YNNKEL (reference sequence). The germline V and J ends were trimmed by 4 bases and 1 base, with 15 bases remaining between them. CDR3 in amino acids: CASSRGASGGTDTQYF. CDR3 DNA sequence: TGTGCCAGCAGCCGTGGGGCGTCAGGGGGCACAGATACGCAGTATTTT.

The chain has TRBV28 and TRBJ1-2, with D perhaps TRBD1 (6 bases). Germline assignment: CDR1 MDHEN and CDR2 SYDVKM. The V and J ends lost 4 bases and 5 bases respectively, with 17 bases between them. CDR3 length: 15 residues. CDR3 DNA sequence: TGTGCCAGCAGTTCCTACTCCAGGCAGGGGTATGGCTACACCTTC. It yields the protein CASSSYSRQGYGYTF.

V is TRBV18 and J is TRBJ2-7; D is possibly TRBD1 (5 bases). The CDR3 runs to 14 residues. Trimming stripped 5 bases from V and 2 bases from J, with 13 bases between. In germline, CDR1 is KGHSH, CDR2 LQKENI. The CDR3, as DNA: TGTGCCAGCTCAAAGGACATTGCGGCCTACGAGCAGTACTTC. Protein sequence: CASSKDIAAYEQYF. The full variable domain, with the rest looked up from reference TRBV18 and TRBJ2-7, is NAGVMQNPRHLVRRRGQEARLRCSPMKGHSHVYWYRQLPEEGLKFMVYLQKENIIDESGMPKERFSAEFPKEGPSILRIQQVVRGDSAAYFCASSKDIAAYEQYFGPGTRLTVT.

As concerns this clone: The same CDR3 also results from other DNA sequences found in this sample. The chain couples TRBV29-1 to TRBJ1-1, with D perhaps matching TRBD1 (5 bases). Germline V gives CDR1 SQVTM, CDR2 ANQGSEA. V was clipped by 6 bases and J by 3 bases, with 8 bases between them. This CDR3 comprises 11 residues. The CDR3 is CSVAGYTEAFF. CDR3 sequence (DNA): TGCAGCGTCGCAGGGTACACTGAAGCTTTCTTT.

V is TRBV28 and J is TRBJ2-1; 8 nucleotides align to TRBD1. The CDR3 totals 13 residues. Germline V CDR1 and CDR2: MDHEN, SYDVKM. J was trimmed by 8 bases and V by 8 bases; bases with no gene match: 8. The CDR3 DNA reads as TGTGCCAGCGGGGCCGTGACAGGGGATGAGCAGTTCTTC. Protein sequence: CASGAVTGDEQFF.

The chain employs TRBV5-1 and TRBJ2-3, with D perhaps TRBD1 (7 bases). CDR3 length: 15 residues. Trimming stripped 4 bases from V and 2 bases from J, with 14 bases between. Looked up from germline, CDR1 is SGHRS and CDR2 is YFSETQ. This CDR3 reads CASSLQGGTTDTQYF. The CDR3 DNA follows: TGCGCCAGCAGCCTCCAGGGGGGCACCACAGATACGCAGTATTTT.